This TCR beta chain was retrieved from a study of T cell responses to AZD1222 COVID-19 vaccine (TCRdb year 2021). Some background on the complete study: TCR sequencing was performed for fewer than 250 trial participants, of whom some 200 were given two doses of AZD1222 and approximately 26 were given two doses of MenACWY control vaccine. Trial participants were enrolled into age subgroups of 18-55, 56-69 and 70-plus years, which contained around 150, 29 and 61 TCR-sequenced participants, respectively. What the study reported, not specific to this receptor: The 56-69-year group was small, and its depth increase did not reach significance, likely because of low power. After two AZD1222 doses, spike-specific TCR breadth and depth were significantly higher than at day 0 and than in MenACWY recipients. Because no day 14 peak-response samples were available, repertoires were characterized only after the peak T cell response. Reportedly, almost half of the unique spike-specific TCRs recognized epitopes lying outside the regions that are mutated in the B.1.351 and B.1.1.7 variants. Conclusions about previously exposed vaccinees are limited because only six or seven AZD1222 recipients were SARS-CoV-2 seropositive at baseline. Most participants were white British and females outnumbered males, and the authors suggested that clonal diversity may have been underestimated. The vaccine-associated CD4 TCRs covered the entire spike protein, and the dominant responses fell in regions 160-218 and 743-854.

The CDR3 regions of human TCRbeta chains were analyzed by immunosequencing. The published analysis was carried out like this. Repertoire TCRs were matched against a reference library of SARS-CoV-2-specific TCRs generated with the MIRA antigen-specificity platform. Breadth was defined as the fraction of unique TCRs that were SARS-CoV-2-associated. Depth was defined as the fraction of total T cells that were SARS-CoV-2-associated. Using the MIRA data, each spike-specific TCR was mapped to the spike region that the TCR reacts to and placed in a CD4 or CD8 class. Log10-transformed breadth and depth values were compared by one-way ANOVA with Sidak's multiple comparisons tests. Entries here come from immuneACCESS through TCRdb and include only in-frame sequences with V and J called. Some clones fail to appear in such tables; in the studies checked, an unresolved V gene covers under half of the shortfall, and the cause of the remainder is unknown. V, J and clone size reflect that table, while D and trimming were determined from the DNA. This sample has tens of thousands of clones in its table, and approximately 88% of those were observed once. Roughly 5.2% of the sample belongs to the ten largest clones.

Trimming takes 4 bases from V and 7 bases from J, and the germline ends sit 11 bases apart. CDR1 is given as MGHDK and CDR2 as SYGVNS, both from the germline V gene. Including cysteine and phenylalanine, the CDR3 has 12 amino acids. Only the CDR3 region is kept as DNA, spanning 36 bases read in frame from base 1. The time point label, as the study defines it: about 28 days (+/-7) after the second vaccine dose. AZD1222 recipients given second doses at about 4 weeks or at about 12 weeks were pooled, since spike-specific TCR depth and breadth were not found to differ between the two schedules. Samples from vaccinated people were obtained from the UK trials COV001 and COV002, which included a single-blind randomized controlled phase 2/3 trial of AZD1222 (ChAdOx1 nCoV-19) in healthy adults. Trial participant PBMC samples were collected at day 0 and day 28 after the second dose for TCRbeta chain sequencing.

Concerning this clone: Its target antigen remains unknown. It has no much larger one-base neighbor in the sample; base qualities were not kept.

The sequence came from an adult who received the AZD1222 COVID-19 vaccine. The material was peripheral blood, obtained 28 days after the second AZD1222 dose. This receptor chain uses TRBV25-1 and TRBJ2-7, with the D segment identity uncertain. CDR3 sequence: CASSGGIGEQYF. Here is the DNA: TGTGCCAGCAGTGGTGGAATTGGTGAGCAGTACTTC.